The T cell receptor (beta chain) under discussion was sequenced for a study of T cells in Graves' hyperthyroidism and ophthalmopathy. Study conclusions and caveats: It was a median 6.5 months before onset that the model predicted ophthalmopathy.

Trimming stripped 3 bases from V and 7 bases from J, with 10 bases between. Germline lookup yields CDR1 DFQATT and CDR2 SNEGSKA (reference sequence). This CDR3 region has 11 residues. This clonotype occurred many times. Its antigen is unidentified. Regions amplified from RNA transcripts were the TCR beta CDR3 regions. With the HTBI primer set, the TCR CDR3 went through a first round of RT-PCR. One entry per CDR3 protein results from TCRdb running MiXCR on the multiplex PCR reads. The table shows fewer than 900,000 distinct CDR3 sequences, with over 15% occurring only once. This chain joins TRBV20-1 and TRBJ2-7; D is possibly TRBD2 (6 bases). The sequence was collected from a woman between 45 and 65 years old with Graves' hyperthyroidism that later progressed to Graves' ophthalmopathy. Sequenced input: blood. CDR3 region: CSASTGREQYF. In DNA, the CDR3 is TGCAGTGCTAGCACTGGGAGGGAGCAGTACTTC.